The rows below give T cell receptor beta chains drawn from one sample of a study of OX40 agonist ivuxolimab in advanced cancers. TCRdb keeps only in-frame clones here, not all; method: immunoSEQ multiplex PCR. The top ten clones hold 4% of a sample with 60,000 to 85,000 clones, about nine tenths of them seen once. The sequenced sample was CD4+ or CD8+ T cells sorted from blood, obtained in a trial of the OX40 agonist ivuxolimab. These receptors originate from an adult with an advanced solid tumor such as melanoma, head and neck, liver or kidney cancer. The CDR3 runs from the conserved cysteine through the conserved F or W. D genes are given only for firm matches. Clone size, where shown, is once, few, many, or a class for clones that have expanded.

D: .; J: TRBJ1-3; size: .; V: TRBV2; DNA: TGTGCCAGCAGTGAGACAAGCGGGCTTGGAAACACCATATATTTT; CDR3: CASSETSGLGNTIYF
D: .; J: TRBJ1-2; size: .; V: TRBV7-2; DNA: TGTGCCAGCAGTATCAGATCTTCAGGACGGGGCTACACCTTC; CDR3: CASSIRSSGRGYTF
D: TRBD2; J: TRBJ2-7; size: .; V: TRBV7-9; DNA: TGTGCCAGCAGCCGCCGACTAGCGGGAGTAGACGAGCAGTACTTC; CDR3: CASSRRLAGVDEQYF
D: TRBD1; J: TRBJ1-2; size: .; V: TRBV6-5; DNA: TGTGCCAGCAGTTACCGGGACAGGGGTTTCTATGGCTACACCTTC; CDR3: CASSYRDRGFYGYTF
D: .; J: TRBJ2-5; size: few; V: TRBV7-7; DNA: TGTGCCAGCAGCTTGGGAACACAGGGGGAGGGGACCCAGTACTTC; CDR3: CASSLGTQGEGTQYF
D: .; J: TRBJ1-5; size: few; V: TRBV7-8; DNA: TGTGCCAGCAGCTTAGCGCGGCAGACGCCCGATCAGCCCCAGCATTTT; CDR3: CASSLARQTPDQPQHF
D: .; J: TRBJ1-1; size: .; V: TRBV7-2; DNA: TGTGCCAGCAGCTCAGGGTATGCTGAAGCTTTCTTT; CDR3: CASSSGYAEAFF
D: .; J: TRBJ1-5; size: .; V: TRBV28; DNA: TGTGCCAGCAGTTCCCGCACCCGAAACTATTATAGCAATCAGCCCCAGCATTTT; CDR3: CASSSRTRNYYSNQPQHF
D: .; J: TRBJ1-1; size: .; V: TRBV4-3; DNA: TGCGCCAGCAGCCAAGAATTAATTAACACTGAAGCTTTCTTT; CDR3: CASSQELINTEAFF
D: TRBD1; J: TRBJ1-5; size: .; V: TRBV7-9; DNA: TGTGCCAGCAGCTTAGCGGGACAGGGTGGGAGCCTGAATCAGCCCCAGCATTTT; CDR3: CASSLAGQGGSLNQPQHF
D: TRBD1; J: TRBJ1-1; size: .; V: TRBV5-5; DNA: TGTGCCAGCAGCCGCGCAGGGGGCGCGGAGAACACTGAAGCTTTCTTT; CDR3: CASSRAGGAENTEAFF
D: .; J: TRBJ1-4; size: .; V: TRBV7-2; DNA: TGTGCCAGCAGCTCCCAAAAGGGCCCTAATGAAAAACTGTTTTTT; CDR3: CASSSQKGPNEKLFF
D: TRBD1; J: TRBJ1-5; size: .; V: TRBV5-4; DNA: TGTGCCAGCAGCGCTGGACAGGGAGATCAGCCCCAGCATTTT; CDR3: CASSAGQGDQPQHF
D: .; J: TRBJ1-2; size: .; V: TRBV7-3; DNA: TGTGCCAGCAGCTTAACAGGGGGTGACTATGGCTACACCTTC; CDR3: CASSLTGGDYGYTF
D: TRBD2; J: TRBJ2-5; size: .; V: TRBV5-5; DNA: TGTGCCAGCAGCTTGATAGCGGGAGGGCCCTCGGGTGAGACCCAGTACTTC; CDR3: CASSLIAGGPSGETQYF
D: .; J: TRBJ2-1; size: .; V: TRBV14; DNA: TGTGCCAGCAGCATCCAGCGCGCAAATGAGCAGTTCTTC; CDR3: CASSIQRANEQFF
D: TRBD2; J: TRBJ2-5; size: .; V: TRBV4-1; DNA: TGCGCCAGCAACAAACTAGCGGGAGCGTACCAAGAGACCCAGTACTTC; CDR3: CASNKLAGAYQETQYF
D: TRBD2; J: TRBJ2-6; size: .; V: TRBV4-1; DNA: TGCGCCAGCAGCCAAGCTGGGACTAGTGCTGGGGCCAACGTCCTGACTTTC; CDR3: CASSQAGTSAGANVLTF
D: TRBD1; J: TRBJ2-5; size: .; V: TRBV4-2; DNA: TGTGCCAGCAGCCAGCCGGGACAGGTCTTCGCGACCCAGTACTTC; CDR3: CASSQPGQVFATQYF
D: TRBD2; J: TRBJ2-2; size: .; V: TRBV27; DNA: TGTGCCAGCAGCCGGTTGGGCCTAGCGGGGAGTAACACCGGGGAGCTGTTTTTT; CDR3: CASSRLGLAGSNTGELFF
D: TRBD1; J: TRBJ1-2; size: few; V: TRBV11-2; DNA: TGTGCCAGCAGCCACTTTGGGCAGGGGGCCTTCATCAGGGATGGCTACACCTTC; CDR3: CASSHFGQGAFIRDGYTF
D: .; J: TRBJ1-4; size: .; V: TRBV28; DNA: TGTGCCAGCAAAAGACAGAATGAAAAACTGTTTTTT; CDR3: CASKRQNEKLFF
D: .; J: TRBJ2-3; size: .; V: TRBV19; DNA: TGTGCCAGTAGTATTGGCGGGAGCACAGATACGCAGTATTTT; CDR3: CASSIGGSTDTQYF
D: .; J: TRBJ2-3; size: once; V: TRBV9; DNA: TGTGCCAGCAGCTTCGAAGGGATCACAGATACGCAGTATTTT; CDR3: CASSFEGITDTQYF
D: TRBD1; J: TRBJ1-6; size: .; V: TRBV5-5; DNA: TGTGCCAGCAGCTTGGATGCGACAGGGAGCTCACCCCTCCACTTT; CDR3: CASSLDATGSSPLHF
D: .; J: TRBJ2-5; size: .; V: TRBV5-1; DNA: TGCGCCAGCAGCTCGGGCCAGGGAACCCACAGGGTGGCCCAGTACTTC; CDR3: CASSSGQGTHRVAQYF
D: .; J: TRBJ1-5; size: .; V: TRBV4-1; DNA: TGCGCCAGCAGCCAAGAACGGGGGACACCTGATCAGCCCCAGCATTTT; CDR3: CASSQERGTPDQPQHF
D: .; J: TRBJ2-5; size: .; V: TRBV15; DNA: TGTGCCACCAGCAGAGAGGGAAGGGCAGCTTCATACCAAGAGACCCAGTACTTC; CDR3: CATSREGRAASYQETQYF
D: .; J: TRBJ2-1; size: .; V: TRBV27; DNA: TGTGCCAGCAGTTTGCGCTTCTATAGCTCCTACAATGAGCAGTTCTTC; CDR3: CASSLRFYSSYNEQFF
D: .; J: TRBJ2-7; size: .; V: TRBV28; DNA: TGTGCCAGCAGTCCACAAGGTCGGGGGACCTACGAGCAGTACTTC; CDR3: CASSPQGRGTYEQYF
D: .; J: TRBJ2-3; size: .; V: TRBV5-8; DNA: TGTGCCAGCAGCTGGGGAAGCACAGATACGCAGTATTTT; CDR3: CASSWGSTDTQYF
D: .; J: TRBJ2-3; size: .; V: TRBV7-3; DNA: TGTGCCAGCAGCTTAAATCTGGGTACGCAGTATTTT; CDR3: CASSLNLGTQYF
D: .; J: TRBJ1-3; size: .; V: TRBV5-5; DNA: TGTGCCAGCAGCTTGGGTCCATGGGGGGCGCAGGGAAACACCATATATTTT; CDR3: CASSLGPWGAQGNTIYF
D: .; J: TRBJ2-1; size: .; V: TRBV7-3; DNA: TGTGCCAGCAGCTTAAGTCGACTAGACAATGAGCAGTTCTTC; CDR3: CASSLSRLDNEQFF
D: .; J: TRBJ1-1; size: .; V: TRBV4-3; DNA: TGCGCCAGCAGCCAAGAATGGGGGAACACTGAAGCTTTCTTT; CDR3: CASSQEWGNTEAFF
D: TRBD1; J: TRBJ1-4; size: .; V: TRBV7-7; DNA: TGTGCCAGCAGCCAGGCGGGACAGAATGAAAAACTGTTTTTT; CDR3: CASSQAGQNEKLFF
D: .; J: TRBJ1-1; size: .; V: TRBV5-1; DNA: TGCGCCAGCAGCTTGGAGGCAGGGGTGACTGAAGCTTTCTTT; CDR3: CASSLEAGVTEAFF
D: TRBD2; J: TRBJ2-3; size: .; V: TRBV9; DNA: TGTGCCAGCAGCGAGGGACTAGCGGGAGGAATAGATACGCAGTATTTT; CDR3: CASSEGLAGGIDTQYF
D: TRBD2; J: TRBJ2-5; size: .; V: TRBV7-9; DNA: TGTGCCAGCAGCTTACGGGAGGAGGGCTGGGAGACCCAGTACTTC; CDR3: CASSLREEGWETQYF
D: TRBD1; J: TRBJ1-6; size: .; V: TRBV6-5; DNA: TGTGCCAGCAGTCGGACAGGGATACCGGATTCACCCCTCCACTTT; CDR3: CASSRTGIPDSPLHF
D: TRBD2; J: TRBJ2-2; size: .; V: TRBV27; DNA: TGTGCCAGCAGTATCCTAGCGGGAGGAGGGACCGGGGAGCTGTTTTTT; CDR3: CASSILAGGGTGELFF
D: TRBD2; J: TRBJ2-3; size: .; V: TRBV7-3; DNA: TGTGCCAGCAGCCCCACGGGGGGGGCTCCGCAGTATTTT; CDR3: CASSPTGGAPQYF
D: TRBD1; J: TRBJ2-5; size: .; V: TRBV13; DNA: TGTGCCAGCAGCCCGGGGACAGTCCAAGAGACCCAGTACTTC; CDR3: CASSPGTVQETQYF
D: TRBD2; J: TRBJ2-7; size: .; V: TRBV11-2; DNA: TGTGCCAGCAGCCCCAACCGACTAGCGGGACTCTACGAGCAGTACTTC; CDR3: CASSPNRLAGLYEQYF
D: .; J: TRBJ2-7; size: .; V: TRBV11-3; DNA: TGTGCCGGGACCCCCGGTAGCGGATACGAGCAGTACTTC; CDR3: CAGTPGSGYEQYF
D: .; J: TRBJ1-2; size: .; V: TRBV28; DNA: TGTGCCAGCAGTTTAAAGGGAGATAACTATGGCTACACCTTC; CDR3: CASSLKGDNYGYTF
D: .; J: TRBJ2-3; size: .; V: TRBV2; DNA: TGTGCCAGCAGTGAGCCCTACCCCCGGGATACGCAGTATTTT; CDR3: CASSEPYPRDTQYF
D: TRBD2; J: TRBJ2-3; size: .; V: TRBV19; DNA: TGTGCCAGTAGTAGGACTAGCGGGACCACAGATACGCAGTATTTT; CDR3: CASSRTSGTTDTQYF
D: .; J: TRBJ1-5; size: .; V: TRBV6-5; DNA: TGTGCCAGCAGTTACTCCCCGTGGACGGTTAAGCCCCAGCATTTT; CDR3: CASSYSPWTVKPQHF
D: TRBD2; J: TRBJ2-1; size: .; V: TRBV29-1; DNA: TGCAGCATAGCCGGGACTAGCGGGAGGTTTGAGCAGTTCTTC; CDR3: CSIAGTSGRFEQFF
D: TRBD2; J: TRBJ2-1; size: .; V: TRBV7-8; DNA: TGTGCCAGCAGCCTACTAAGCGGGAGTTCATACAATGAGCAGTTCTTC; CDR3: CASSLLSGSSYNEQFF
D: .; J: TRBJ2-7; size: .; V: TRBV6-5; DNA: TGTGCCAGCAGTTACTCCGACAAACTCTCCTACGAGCAGTACTTC; CDR3: CASSYSDKLSYEQYF
D: TRBD1; J: TRBJ2-7; size: once; V: TRBV6-1; DNA: TGTGCCAGCAGCCGGGACAGGGCCTACGAGCAGTACTTC; CDR3: CASSRDRAYEQYF